This is a list of T cell receptor beta chains from one sample in a study of blood T cell repertoires in COVID-19. Assay used: immunoSEQ multiplex PCR; TCRdb lists only in-frame clones, some missing. The table records roughly 100,000 clones, 85% to 90% of them present only once. What was sequenced was peripheral blood. Every receptor here comes from a human donor in a cohort sampled during active COVID-19. The CDR3 runs from the conserved cysteine through the conserved F or W. A D gene is named only where the DNA matches it firmly. Size values are once, few and many counts, or a class for expanded clones, and some rows have none.

v_call: TRBV28; j_call: TRBJ1-2; clone_size: NA; d_call: NA; cdr3_aa: CASRGQGDGYTF; cdr3_nt: TGTGCCAGCAGAGGGCAGGGCGATGGCTACACCTTC
v_call: TRBV20-1; j_call: TRBJ2-5; clone_size: NA; d_call: NA; cdr3_aa: CSASVGQGEETQYF; cdr3_nt: TGCAGTGCTAGTGTGGGGCAGGGTGAAGAGACCCAGTACTTC
v_call: TRBV2; j_call: TRBJ2-7; clone_size: NA; d_call: NA; cdr3_aa: CASSEAGFYEQYF; cdr3_nt: TGTGCCAGCAGTGAAGCCGGTTTCTACGAGCAGTACTTC
v_call: TRBV19; j_call: TRBJ2-5; clone_size: once; d_call: TRBD1; cdr3_aa: CASSIPGGGTETQYF; cdr3_nt: TGTGCCAGTAGTATACCAGGGGGCGGAACAGAGACCCAGTACTTC
v_call: TRBV10-2; j_call: TRBJ2-5; clone_size: NA; d_call: NA; cdr3_aa: CASSRGRAQETQYF; cdr3_nt: TGCGCCAGCAGTAGGGGCAGGGCCCAAGAGACCCAGTACTTC
v_call: TRBV11-1; j_call: TRBJ1-4; clone_size: NA; d_call: TRBD1; cdr3_aa: CASSVGQGAINEKLFF; cdr3_nt: TGTGCCAGCAGCGTCGGACAGGGGGCGATTAATGAAAAACTGTTTTTT
v_call: TRBV7-8; j_call: TRBJ2-7; clone_size: NA; d_call: TRBD2; cdr3_aa: CASSPRGTRAYYEQYF; cdr3_nt: TGTGCCAGCAGCCCTCGAGGGACTAGGGCCTACTACGAGCAGTACTTC
v_call: TRBV6-4; j_call: TRBJ2-3; clone_size: NA; d_call: TRBD2; cdr3_aa: CASSVSTSPGTDTQYF; cdr3_nt: TGTGCCAGCAGTGTCTCGACTAGCCCAGGGACAGATACGCAGTATTTT
v_call: TRBV11-3; j_call: TRBJ1-2; clone_size: NA; d_call: TRBD1; cdr3_aa: CASSLQGQGPDGYTF; cdr3_nt: TGTGCCAGCAGCTTACAAGGACAGGGGCCGGATGGCTACACCTTC
v_call: TRBV4-1; j_call: TRBJ2-1; clone_size: NA; d_call: TRBD2; cdr3_aa: CASSPGLAGGRGQFF; cdr3_nt: TGCGCCAGCAGCCCGGGACTAGCGGGGGGACGAGGGCAGTTCTTC
v_call: TRBV6-5; j_call: TRBJ1-6; clone_size: NA; d_call: NA; cdr3_aa: CASSITRGNSPLHF; cdr3_nt: TGTGCCAGCAGTATTACCAGGGGAAATTCACCCCTCCACTTT
v_call: TRBV5-4; j_call: TRBJ2-3; clone_size: NA; d_call: NA; cdr3_aa: CASSWRSGGTDTQYF; cdr3_nt: TGTGCCAGCAGCTGGAGGTCGGGGGGCACAGATACGCAGTATTTT
v_call: TRBV20-1; j_call: TRBJ2-1; clone_size: NA; d_call: TRBD2; cdr3_aa: CSASLASGRKNEQFF; cdr3_nt: TGCAGTGCTAGTCTGGCTAGCGGGAGGAAAAATGAGCAGTTCTTC
v_call: TRBV9; j_call: TRBJ2-7; clone_size: few; d_call: TRBD1; cdr3_aa: CASSVTPTGTYEQYF; cdr3_nt: TGTGCCAGCAGCGTTACCCCGACAGGGACCTACGAGCAGTACTTC
v_call: TRBV24-1; j_call: TRBJ2-1; clone_size: NA; d_call: NA; cdr3_aa: CATSDHLYPTNEQFF; cdr3_nt: TGTGCCACCAGTGATCACCTATATCCCACCAATGAGCAGTTCTTC
v_call: TRBV5-1; j_call: TRBJ2-3; clone_size: NA; d_call: TRBD1; cdr3_aa: CASSPGTGARDTQYF; cdr3_nt: TGCGCCAGCAGCCCCGGGACAGGGGCAAGAGATACGCAGTATTTT
v_call: TRBV5-1; j_call: TRBJ1-2; clone_size: NA; d_call: TRBD1; cdr3_aa: CASSYPGQGIFQRGYTF; cdr3_nt: TGCGCCAGCAGCTACCCGGGACAGGGAATTTTTCAGCGTGGCTACACCTTC
v_call: TRBV19; j_call: TRBJ2-5; clone_size: NA; d_call: TRBD1; cdr3_aa: CASRRGTGGEETQYF; cdr3_nt: TGTGCCAGTAGACGAGGGACAGGGGGCGAGGAGACCCAGTACTTC
v_call: TRBV4-1; j_call: TRBJ2-3; clone_size: NA; d_call: NA; cdr3_aa: CASSRTLAASTDTQYF; cdr3_nt: TGCGCCAGCAGTCGCACTCTTGCGGCAAGCACAGATACGCAGTATTTT
v_call: TRBV19; j_call: TRBJ1-4; clone_size: NA; d_call: NA; cdr3_aa: CASRGRGGGFEKLFF; cdr3_nt: TGTGCCAGTAGGGGACGGGGAGGAGGCTTTGAAAAACTGTTTTTT
v_call: TRBV6-5; j_call: TRBJ2-5; clone_size: NA; d_call: TRBD1; cdr3_aa: CASSRTGGSGETQYF; cdr3_nt: TGTGCCAGCAGTAGAACAGGGGGCTCGGGAGAGACCCAGTACTTC
v_call: TRBV4-1; j_call: TRBJ2-7; clone_size: NA; d_call: NA; cdr3_aa: CASSQDRGDRPYEQYF; cdr3_nt: TGCGCCAGCAGCCAAGACCGGGGGGACAGGCCCTACGAGCAGTACTTC
v_call: TRBV28; j_call: TRBJ2-7; clone_size: NA; d_call: TRBD1; cdr3_aa: CASRPGGRPYEQYF; cdr3_nt: TGTGCCAGCAGACCAGGGGGTCGGCCCTACGAGCAGTACTTC
v_call: TRBV6-5; j_call: TRBJ1-3; clone_size: NA; d_call: TRBD1; cdr3_aa: CATHQGDTGNTIYF; cdr3_nt: TGTGCCACCCATCAGGGGGACACGGGAAACACCATATATTTT
v_call: TRBV18; j_call: TRBJ2-7; clone_size: once; d_call: NA; cdr3_aa: CASSPAGKGTYEQYF; cdr3_nt: TGTGCCAGCTCACCAGCGGGTAAAGGTACCTACGAGCAGTACTTC
v_call: TRBV21-1; j_call: TRBJ2-7; clone_size: NA; d_call: NA; cdr3_aa: CASTGLKWQGSYEQYF; cdr3_nt: TGTGCCAGCACCGGTTTAAAGTGGCAGGGATCCTACGAGCAGTACTTC
v_call: TRBV19; j_call: TRBJ1-4; clone_size: NA; d_call: NA; cdr3_aa: CASKYGRGAVATNEKLFF; cdr3_nt: TGTGCCAGTAAATATGGACGGGGGGCGGTTGCAACTAATGAAAAACTGTTTTTT
v_call: TRBV28; j_call: TRBJ1-1; clone_size: NA; d_call: NA; cdr3_aa: CASRGQLNTEAFF; cdr3_nt: TGTGCCAGCAGAGGACAGTTGAACACTGAAGCTTTCTTT
v_call: TRBV10-3; j_call: TRBJ1-5; clone_size: NA; d_call: NA; cdr3_aa: CAISEQGAGRQPQHF; cdr3_nt: TGTGCCATCAGTGAGCAAGGGGCAGGGCGACAGCCCCAGCATTTT
v_call: TRBV28; j_call: TRBJ2-7; clone_size: NA; d_call: NA; cdr3_aa: CASGPLRFSYEQYF; cdr3_nt: TGTGCCAGCGGGCCGCTCCGGTTTTCCTACGAGCAGTACTTC
v_call: TRBV5-1; j_call: TRBJ2-7; clone_size: NA; d_call: TRBD1; cdr3_aa: CASSIPGTGRYEQYF; cdr3_nt: TGCGCCAGCAGCATTCCCGGGACAGGGCGGTACGAGCAGTACTTC
v_call: TRBV28; j_call: TRBJ1-1; clone_size: NA; d_call: TRBD1; cdr3_aa: CASRTGGTNTEAFF; cdr3_nt: TGTGCCAGCCGGACAGGGGGAACGAACACTGAAGCTTTCTTT
v_call: TRBV5-3; j_call: TRBJ1-2; clone_size: few; d_call: NA; cdr3_aa: CARSCGGCGYTF; cdr3_nt: TGTGCCAGAAGCTGCGGTGGGTGTGGCTACACCTTC
v_call: TRBV11-3; j_call: TRBJ1-2; clone_size: NA; d_call: TRBD1; cdr3_aa: CASSPGRGPSYGYTF; cdr3_nt: TGTGCCAGCAGCCCCGGCAGGGGGCCTTCCTATGGCTACACCTTC
v_call: TRBV29-1; j_call: TRBJ2-3; clone_size: NA; d_call: TRBD1; cdr3_aa: CSASLRQGGTDTQYF; cdr3_nt: TGCAGCGCCAGCCTTCGACAGGGGGGCACAGATACGCAGTATTTT
v_call: TRBV5-1; j_call: TRBJ2-3; clone_size: once; d_call: NA; cdr3_aa: CASSLERDTQYF; cdr3_nt: TGCGCCAGCAGCTTGGAGAGAGATACGCAGTATTTT
v_call: TRBV5-1; j_call: TRBJ2-3; clone_size: NA; d_call: TRBD2; cdr3_aa: CASSSRLAASTDTQYF; cdr3_nt: TGCGCCAGCAGCTCGAGACTAGCGGCTTCCACAGATACGCAGTATTTT
v_call: TRBV6-6; j_call: TRBJ1-6; clone_size: NA; d_call: NA; cdr3_aa: CASSLEGVSNSPLHF; cdr3_nt: TGTGCCAGCAGTCTCGAGGGTGTTAGTAATTCACCCCTCCACTTT
v_call: TRBV7-9; j_call: TRBJ1-1; clone_size: few; d_call: NA; cdr3_aa: CASSRMEDTEAFF; cdr3_nt: TGTGCCAGCAGCCGGATGGAGGACACTGAAGCTTTCTTT
v_call: TRBV10-3; j_call: TRBJ2-5; clone_size: NA; d_call: TRBD1; cdr3_aa: CATTFGTGGETQYF; cdr3_nt: TGTGCCACCACATTCGGGACAGGTGGAGAGACCCAGTACTTC